This T cell receptor beta chain comes out of a study of blood T cell repertoires in COVID-19. This clone was recorded a few times. Here immunoSEQ multiplex PCR was the method, and the copy in TCRdb shows in-frame clones only, minus some. The table shows 200,000 to 300,000 clones, with approximately 83% occurring only once. This TCR was recovered from a middle-aged woman with acute COVID-19. The material sequenced was PBMCs or T cells enriched from blood (not recorded which).

CDR3 in DNA: TGCGCCAGCAGCTTGACTAGCTACGAGCAGTACTTC. Translated: CASSLTSYEQYF. This chain uses TRBV5-1 with TRBJ2-7; TRBD2 is a possible D gene (5 bases). Germline V lookup: CDR1 SGHRS, CDR2 YFSETQ. Trimming removed 1 base from V and 3 bases from J, with 5 bases in between. There are 12 residues in the CDR3.